The 28 T cell receptor beta chains given below trace back to one sample, sequenced in a study of T-cell reconstitution after alpha-beta-depleted transplantation in children. Library preparation (for TCRbeta) was performed with unique molecular identifiers. TCRdb re-derived calls from the PCR reads in MiXCR, one entry per CDR3 protein. The sample holds about 360,000 distinct CDR3 sequences, 10% to 15% seen once. The specimen was PBMCs, collected from the stem cell graft. The receptors were sampled from a human donor who donated a stem cell graft to a child with Fanconi anemia.

In this sample, this clonotype turned up a few times. The J gene is TRBJ1-2, the V gene TRBV2; D gene uncertain. The ends were cut back, 8 bases at V and 4 bases at J, with 11 bases in the middle. This CDR3 region has 12 residues. The germline V gene has CDR1 SNHLY and CDR2 FYNNEI. This CDR3 is CASVGGFYGYTF. The CDR3 nucleotides are TGTGCCAGCGTCGGCGGGTTCTATGGCTACACCTTC.

The rearrangement joins TRBV5-1 to TRBJ2-1; no firm D call. Germline lookup yields CDR1 SGHRS and CDR2 YFSETQ. The CDR3 extends over 15 amino acids. Trimming removed 2 bases from V and 3 bases from J, with 12 bases in between. The CDR3 region is CASSFGDIIYNEQFF. CDR3 DNA sequence: TGCGCCAGCAGCTTTGGGGATATCATCTACAATGAGCAGTTCTTC.

This chain uses TRBV18 with TRBJ2-2; D is uncertain. Trimming removed 0 bases from V and 3 bases from J, with 11 bases in between. The CDR3 runs to 16 residues. From germline, CDR1 is KGHSH and CDR2 LQKENI. The CDR3 reads CASSPPVWVHTGELFF. In nucleotides, the CDR3 is TGTGCCAGCTCACCACCGGTTTGGGTCCACACCGGGGAGCTGTTTTTT.

This chain connects TRBV11-1 to TRBJ2-1; TRBD2 is a possible D gene (5 bases). Germline CDR1 SGHAT, CDR2 FQDESV (reference sequence). V was cut by 7 bases and J by 3 bases, with 16 bases left in between. The CDR3 sequence is 15 residues long. CDR3 region: CASTPGSRFYNEQFF. CDR3 nucleotides: TGTGCCAGCACCCCTGGGAGCCGGTTCTACAATGAGCAGTTCTTC. The variable domain in full, completed from reference TRBV11-1 and TRBJ2-1, reads EAEVAQSPRYKITEKSQAVAFWCDPISGHATLYWYRQILGQGPELLVQFQDESVVDDSQLPKDRFSAERLKGVDSTLKIQPAELGDSAMYLCASTPGSRFYNEQFFGPGTRLTVL.

This clonotype was observed many times. This chain uses TRBV6-2 or TRBV6-3 with TRBJ1-1; the D is unclear. The germline V gene has CDR1 MNHEY and CDR2 SVGEGT. The CDR3 sequence is 11 residues long. Trimming took 5 bases from V and 8 from J, leaving 9 bases between them. The CDR3 protein is CASSQGPEAFF. The DNA for the CDR3 is TGTGCCAGCAGTCAAGGACCGGAAGCTTTCTTT.

This clonotype was seen at least ten times. CDR3 sequence reads: CASSLDSLTAFF. The CDR3, as DNA: TGCGCCAGCAGCTTGGATTCCCTGACAGCTTTCTTT. The chain recombines TRBV5-1 with TRBJ1-1; D remains ambiguous. The germline V gene encodes CDR1 SGHRS and CDR2 YFSETQ. Deletions cut 0 bases from V and 10 bases from J, with 10 bases between. The CDR3 is made up of 12 amino acids.

This clonotype was seen at least ten times. The CDR3 sequence: CSALGGKIMNTEAFF. Written as DNA, the CDR3 is TGCAGTGCTCTTGGGGGGAAAATCATGAACACTGAAGCTTTCTTT. The rearrangement joins TRBV20-1 to TRBJ1-1, with a tentative D call TRBD1 (5 bases). Germline lookup yields CDR1 DFQATT and CDR2 SNEGSKA (reference sequence). This CDR3 has 15 amino acids. Trimming shortened V by 5 bases and J by 0 bases, and 16 bases separated the two germline ends.

Only a few counts were recorded for this clonotype. The chain joins TRBV28 to TRBJ2-1; 11 nucleotides match TRBD2. Germline V gives CDR1 MDHEN, CDR2 SYDVKM. V lost 7 bases, J lost 16 bases, and 15 bases stayed unmatched. This CDR3 is 14 amino acids long. This CDR3 is CASTTSGGPAFEFF. The CDR3 nucleotides read TGTGCCAGCACCACTAGCGGGGGCCCCGCTTTTGAATTCTTC.

The gene calls are TRBV12-3 or TRBV12-4 and TRBJ2-3, with D perhaps matching TRBD2 (5 bases). Trimming took off 3 bases at V and 4 bases at J, with 11 bases between the two ends. CDR3 length equals 14 residues. The CDR3 loop reads CASSFSRRADTQYF. The CDR3 DNA reads TGTGCCAGCAGTTTCTCCCGGCGGGCAGATACGCAGTATTTT.

This clonotype was recorded a few times. This chain links TRBV6-1 with TRBJ2-2; D is unclear. V was clipped by 6 bases and J by 6 bases, with 14 bases between them. The germline CDR1 and CDR2 sequences are MNHNS and SASEGT. The CDR3 has 14 residues. The CDR3 protein is CASRPLKGAGELFF. CDR3 coding DNA: TGTGCCAGCAGGCCCCTGAAGGGTGCCGGGGAGCTGTTTTTT.

This clonotype was found many times. The chain combines TRBV12-3 or TRBV12-4 with TRBJ2-2, with TRBD2 matching over 9 bases. V shed 6 bases and J 9 bases; nucleotides not matched to a gene: 5. This CDR3 spans 13 amino acids. The CDR3: CASRPGTSRELFF. CDR3 DNA sequence: TGTGCCAGCAGACCCGGGACTAGCCGGGAGCTGTTTTTT.

The chain is built from TRBV20-1 and TRBJ2-5; no definite D call. The CDR3 covers 15 residues. The V gene's germline CDR1 is DFQATT and CDR2 SNEGSKA (reference sequence). V lost 0 bases, J lost 3 bases, and 14 bases lay in between. Here the CDR3 reads CSARDPSPKKETQYF. The CDR3 DNA follows: TGCAGTGCTAGAGATCCAAGCCCCAAAAAAGAGACCCAGTACTTC.

The chain joins TRBV29-1 to TRBJ2-4, with a weak D call TRBD2 (7 bases). V lost 7 bases and J 8 bases, leaving 18 bases between the germline ends. The CDR3 spans 13 residues. Germline V gene lookup returns CDR1 SQVTM and CDR2 ANQGSEA. Here the CDR3 DNA reads TGCAGCGGGGGAGGGGGAGGCACGGACATTCAGTACTTC. It is translated as CSGGGGGTDIQYF.

The chain uses TRBV20-1 and TRBJ1-1; D is possibly TRBD1 (6 bases). The V end was cut by 4 bases, the J end by 4 bases, with 13 bases between. The V gene's germline CDR1 is DFQATT and CDR2 SNEGSKA (reference sequence). The CDR3 loop spans 13 amino acids. The DNA for the CDR3 is TGCAGTGCTAAGGGCAGGGGATTCACTGAAGCTTTCTTT. Translating gives CSAKGRGFTEAFF.

This clonotype was observed a few times. CDR3 in amino acids: CASTKTSLLEGVSPLHF. CDR3 DNA sequence: TGTGCCAGCACCAAAACGTCCCTACTAGAGGGGGTTTCACCCCTCCACTTT. V gene TRBV6-1 combines with J gene TRBJ1-6; tentatively, D is TRBD1 (6 bases). Germline CDR1 reads MNHNS; CDR2 reads SASEGT. CDR3 size: 17 residues. Trimming removed 7 bases from V and 9 bases from J, with 25 bases in between.

This clonotype was counted ten times or more. The V gene is TRBV12-5, the J gene TRBJ2-7; the D is unclear. The CDR3 sequence is 11 residues long. Germline assignment: CDR1 LGHNT and CDR2 FRNRAP. Trimming left V 6 bases short and J 6 bases short, with 9 bases between. CDR3 amino acids: CASGAGREQYF. In DNA form, the CDR3 reads TGTGCTAGTGGCGCAGGCCGCGAGCAGTACTTC.

The gene calls are TRBV15 and TRBJ2-1; D is uncertain. The V end lost 0 bases, the J end lost 6 bases, and 12 bases lay between the germline ends. The CDR3 is 15 amino acids. CDR1 and CDR2 (germline): LNHNV, YYDKDF (reference sequence). The CDR3 DNA reads as TGTGCCACCAGCAGAGATGTCGGACGGTTCAATGAGCAGTTCTTC. This sequence encodes CATSRDVGRFNEQFF.

This clonotype came up many times. V gene TRBV12-3 or TRBV12-4 combines with J gene TRBJ1-4, with D hard to call. V was shortened by 4 bases and J by 8 bases, with 11 bases between the two germline ends. The CDR3 is 13 amino acids. CDR3 sequence reads: CASSSLFGEKLFF. The DNA for the CDR3 is TGTGCCAGCAGTTCTCTATTTGGGGAAAAACTGTTTTTT.

V and J are TRBV7-9 and TRBJ2-7; 8 positions match TRBD1. The CDR3 is 13 residues long. Germline assignment: CDR1 SEHNR and CDR2 FQNEAQ (reference sequence). With V trimmed by 2 bases and J by 6 bases, 3 bases remained unmatched. CDR3 region: CASSLSGGSEQYV. The CDR3 DNA reads as TGTGCCAGCAGCTTATCAGGGGGCTCCGAGCAGTACGTC.

In DNA, the CDR3 is TGTGCCAGGGGCCCCGGGCCTAGCTCCTGCGAGCAGTACGTC. This gives the protein CARGPGPSSCEQYV. V is TRBV28 and J is TRBJ2-7, with D possibly TRBD2 on 5 matching bases. This CDR3 has 14 residues. CDR1 and CDR2 (germline): MDHEN, SYDVKM.

The chain combines TRBV2 with TRBJ1-1; D not certain. Germline-derived CDR1 and CDR2 are SNHLY and FYNNEI. The ends were cut back, 5 bases at V and 5 bases at J, with 21 bases in the middle. The CDR3 has 16 amino acids. For the CDR3, the DNA is TGTGCCAGCAGTCCTCAAGCTAGGACCGGGAGGACTGAAGCTTTCTTT. It is translated as CASSPQARTGRTEAFF.

This clonotype was counted a few times. This chain links TRBV15 with TRBJ2-1; possibly TRBD1 or TRBD2 for D (5 bases each). The CDR3 covers 15 residues. Per the germline V gene, CDR1 is LNHNV and CDR2 is YYDKDF (reference sequence). The ends were cut back, 1 base at V and 0 bases at J, with 7 bases in the middle. The CDR3 region has the DNA TGTGCCACCAGCAGAGGGGGGTTCTCCTACAATGAGCAGTTCTTC. This encodes CATSRGGFSYNEQFF.

In its sample, this clonotype was seen many times. The chain recombines TRBV28 with TRBJ1-1; the D gene is possibly TRBD1 (5 bases). Germline CDR1 and CDR2: MDHEN and SYDVKM. With 8 bases removed from V and 3 bases from J, the gap between germline ends came to 13 bases. This CDR3 is built from 13 residues. CDR3 sequence reads: CASRDLSDTEAFF. The CDR3 DNA reads TGTGCCAGCCGGGACTTATCGGACACTGAAGCTTTCTTT.

This clonotype was counted a few times. CDR3 coding DNA: TGCGCCAGCAGACAAACCATACTCCTGCCTCCGGAAAAACTGTTTTTT. Translation gives CASRQTILLPPEKLFF. The J gene is TRBJ1-4, the V gene TRBV5-1; D is unclear. CDR1 is SGHRS and CDR2 is YFSETQ in the germline V gene. Trimming pared 5 bases from V and 8 bases from J, leaving 22 bases between. This CDR3 region has 16 residues.

This clonotype came up many times. One junction end disagrees with the germline gene, perhaps due to a read error. V gene TRBV7-7 combines with J gene TRBJ2-7; possible D gene TRBD2, 6 bases. Germline CDR1 and CDR2: SSHAT and FNYEAQ (reference sequence). The CDR3 spans 13 residues. The CDR3 DNA sequence: TGTGCTAGCAGCCCCCGGTCCGGGGGTGAGCAGTACTTC. Its protein is CASSPRSGGEQYF.

The J gene is TRBJ1-2, the V gene TRBV28; D uncertain. V was shortened by 5 bases and J by 5 bases, with 18 bases between the two germline ends. Germline V gene lookup returns CDR1 MDHEN and CDR2 SYDVKM. The CDR3 extends over 15 amino acids. The CDR3 loop reads CASSPPPIRFYGYTF. The CDR3 bases are TGTGCCAGCAGTCCGCCCCCTATCCGGTTTTATGGCTACACCTTC.

The CDR3 region is CASSGLGWGPFDNEQFF. The CDR3 DNA is TGTGCCAGCAGTGGTCTGGGATGGGGTCCTTTCGACAATGAGCAGTTCTTC. The chain uses TRBV6-1 and TRBJ2-1; unclear D gene. CDR1 MNHNS and CDR2 SASEGT come from the germline V gene. The CDR3 is 17 residues long. V dropped 4 bases and J dropped 5 bases, with 21 bases sitting between them.

This clonotype occurred many times. V and J are TRBV12-3 or TRBV12-4 and TRBJ1-1, with 9 bases fitting TRBD1. The length of the CDR3 is 20 residues. The ends lost 6 bases at V and 4 bases at J; junction bases unmatched: 24. CDR3 amino acids: CASSLTGGVSWTYSGTEAFF. The CDR3 region has the DNA TGTGCCAGCAGCCTTACAGGGGGCGTTAGTTGGACCTATTCGGGCACTGAAGCTTTCTTT.